Included here is one T cell receptor beta chain sequence, with context. CDR1 and CDR2 (germline): KGHSH, LQKENI. The CDR3 covers 13 residues. Deletions cut 2 bases from V and 9 bases from J, with 14 bases between. The data derive from a study of blood T cell repertoires in COVID-19. Measured with immunoSEQ multiplex PCR; TCRdb has only the in-frame clones, and not every one. This table holds more than 95,000 clones, roughly 80% found once. Sequencing was carried out using peripheral blood. The source of this sequence is a human donor in a cohort sampled during active COVID-19. The chain has TRBV18 and TRBJ2-7; D is perhaps TRBD2 (5 bases). CDR3 residues: CASSPYEGRGQYF. In nucleotides, the CDR3 is TGTGCCAGCTCACCATACGAGGGTCGAGGGCAGTACTTC.